This T cell receptor (beta chain) was recorded in a study of cytomegalovirus exposure and HLA in healthy donors. Findings and caveats of the study: The sole available immune exposure information was CMV serostatus.

PCR employed 60 Vbeta and 13 Jbeta primers. Clones were sequenced by immunoSEQ multiplex PCR, and TCRdb holds only the in-frame ones, with some missing. The sample has around 300,000 clones; more than 55% are singletons. About this clone: The antigen remains unidentified.

The specimen was PBMCs. This clonotype was obtained from a female donor in good health and CMV-seronegative.

CDR3 region: CASSPQGMGTEAFF. CDR3 DNA sequence: TGCGCCAGCAGTCCCCAGGGGATGGGCACTGAAGCTTTCTTT. The J gene is TRBJ1-1, the V gene TRBV5-1; maybe TRBD1 (6 bases). In germline, CDR1 is SGHRS, CDR2 YFSETQ. V lost 5 bases and J lost 4, with 15 bases in between. This CDR3 is built from 14 residues.